This TCR beta chain comes out of a study of metastatic and nonmetastatic thyroid tumors. Study information: Repertoire comparison spanned blood and tumor or nodule tissue of malignant and benign thyroid patients.

Each patient came to thyroid surgery without any prior treatment (of any kind). Regarding the study as a whole: Reportedly, malignant thyroid tumors had significantly higher TCR beta diversity than benign nodules, in blood and tumor.

TCRdb re-clonotyped the PCR reads through MiXCR. This table has roughly 93,000 clones, 9.5% to 15% appearing once. The table lists this clone with many counts. The antigen remains undetermined. The sequenced sample was blood. The TCR sequence derives from a female donor with papillary thyroid cancer or a benign thyroid nodule (not recorded which). Some clones in this sample may be carry-over from other donors' samples.

This CDR3 is CASSLRTGTDTQYF. Here the CDR3 DNA reads TGTGCCAGCAGCCTCCGGACAGGCACAGATACGCAGTATTTT. The V gene is TRBV28, the J gene TRBJ2-3; D possibly corresponds to TRBD1 (6 bases). Deletions cut 6 bases from V and 1 base from J, with 11 bases between. The CDR3 sequence is 14 residues long. The germline gives CDR1 MDHEN, CDR2 SYDVKM. The full variable domain, with the rest looked up from reference TRBV28 and TRBJ2-3, is DVKVTQSSRYLVKRTGEKVFLECVQDMDHENMFWYRQDPGLGLRLIYFSYDVKMKEKGDIPEGYSVSREKKERFSLILESASTNQTSMYLCASSLRTGTDTQYFGPGTRLTVL.